This note documents a single TCR beta chain sequence. This sample stems from a study of blood T cell repertoires in COVID-19. The CDR3 length is 14 residues. The V gene lost 0 bases and the J gene lost 6 bases, with 11 bases spanning the gap. Germline V gene lookup returns CDR1 MNHEY and CDR2 SVGAGI. Self-reported history from a screening survey and questionnaire set each donor's cohort. All recovered Cohort 3 donors got two negative PCRs, got clearance, or saw symptom resolution. In the original workflow: It was from reference gene primer amplification that nucleated cell counts were estimated. Repertoires were generated with immunoSEQ multiplex PCR, while TCRdb's copy carries only in-frame clones and drops some. V and J calls and clone size are copied from that table; D and trimming were computed from the DNA. The table lists 140,000 to 150,000 clones, around four fifths of them singletons, with around 6% in the top ten.

Sequencing used PBMCs or T cells enriched from blood (not recorded which). The receptor was derived from a woman in her forties or fifties who had recovered from COVID-19. The chain has TRBV6-5 and TRBJ1-1; D is uncertain. The CDR3 reads CASSYSPGGPEAFF. In DNA form, the CDR3 reads TGTGCCAGCAGTTACTCTCCGGGAGGCCCTGAAGCTTTCTTT.